The source of this T cell receptor (beta chain) is a study of T cells in Graves' hyperthyroidism and ophthalmopathy. As concerns this clonotype: This clone may be a read error of a much larger clone one base away.

RNA transcripts were the template for amplifying TCR beta CDR3 regions. The HTBI primer set drove a first-round RT-PCR of the TCR CDR3. TCRdb analysed the multiplex PCR reads with MiXCR anew, one entry per CDR3 protein. The sample carries a few hundred thousand distinct CDR3 sequences, less than 25% recorded once. V lost 5 bases and J lost 5, with 18 bases in between. Germline V gene data show CDR1 as DFQATT and CDR2 as SNEGSKA (reference sequence). The CDR3 totals 14 residues. V is TRBV20-1 and J is TRBJ2-5, with a weak D call TRBD1 (5 bases). Sequencing was carried out using blood. The sequence was collected from a man aged 18 to 29 with Graves' hyperthyroidism. The CDR3 bases are TGCAGTGCTGGCTCGGACACAGCTATGGAGACCCAGTACTTC. Residues: CSAGSDTAMETQYF.